This is a list of T cell receptor beta chains from one sample in a study of T cells in localized non-small cell lung cancer. Clones were sequenced by immunoSEQ multiplex PCR, and TCRdb holds only the in-frame ones, with some missing. The sample records tens of thousands of clones, roughly 83% being singletons. The source material was peripheral blood, sampled before any cancer treatment. These receptors were obtained from a female donor older than 55 with stage I lung adenocarcinoma. Both conserved end residues are part of each CDR3. D genes are given only for firm matches. Where a row states a size, it is once, few, many or the class of an expanded clone; other rows omit it.

V gene	D gene	J gene	clone size	CDR3 DNA	CDR3 protein
TRBV7-8	.	TRBJ2-4	.	TGTGCCAGCAGCTTAAGTAATGGGGGAGAAAACATTCAGTACTTC	CASSLSNGGENIQYF
TRBV18	.	TRBJ2-3	.	TGTGCCAGCTCACCACCTAGCACAGATACGCAGTATTTT	CASSPPSTDTQYF
TRBV7-9	.	TRBJ2-5	.	TGTGCCAGCGGTCGCGATGCGGACGGGACCCAGTACTTC	CASGRDADGTQYF
TRBV9	.	TRBJ2-7	.	TGTGCCAGCAGCCTCCAAGTGGGGTCCAACTACGAGCAGTACTTC	CASSLQVGSNYEQYF
TRBV9	TRBD2	TRBJ2-5	.	TGTGCCAGCAGCCCCCGACGGGAGGGCTTTCATAGGCAAGAGACCCAGTACTTC	CASSPRREGFHRQETQYF
TRBV19	.	TRBJ1-1	.	TGTGCCAGTACCATGGGGGACTTCCGGAACACTGAAGCTTTCTTT	CASTMGDFRNTEAFF
TRBV5-1	.	TRBJ1-2	.	TGCGCCAGCAGCTTGGATTTGGGCGACCGGCTCCATGGCTACACCTTC	CASSLDLGDRLHGYTF
TRBV6-5	.	TRBJ1-2	once	TGTGCCAGCAGTTCTGGGGGGAGGGGCGTCAACTATGGCTACACCTTC	CASSSGGRGVNYGYTF
TRBV27	.	TRBJ2-7	.	TGTGCCAGCAGTTCCTATGGCGTAGCCTACGAGCAGTACTTC	CASSSYGVAYEQYF
TRBV5-1	.	TRBJ1-4	.	TGCGCCAGCAGCCCTGGGTCAACTAATGAAAAACTGTTTTTT	CASSPGSTNEKLFF
TRBV6-5	TRBD1	TRBJ1-6	.	TGTGCCAGCAGCCTCGACAGGGGTCGGTCACCCCTCCACTTT	CASSLDRGRSPLHF
TRBV5-1	TRBD1	TRBJ1-1	few	TGCGCCAGCAGCCCGCGGACAGGGGGCTACACTGAAGCTTTCTTT	CASSPRTGGYTEAFF
TRBV11-2	.	TRBJ1-3	.	TGTGCCAGCAGCTTGGGGGCCGGGGTCTTTGGAAACACCATATATTTT	CASSLGAGVFGNTIYF
TRBV29-1	TRBD1	TRBJ2-2	.	TGCAGCGTTACAACTTCCGGGACAGGGGCCGGGGAGCTGTTTTTT	CSVTTSGTGAGELFF
TRBV21-1	.	TRBJ2-5	.	TGTGCCAGCAGCAAACTCCAGGGAGAGACCCAGTACTTC	CASSKLQGETQYF
TRBV5-3	TRBD2	TRBJ2-1	.	TGTGCCAGAAGAACCGGGACTAGCGGGAGAATCTACCGTCGGGGGCAGTTCTTC	CARRTGTSGRIYRRGQFF
TRBV15	.	TRBJ1-3	.	TGTGCCACCAGCAGAGACTTGAGCTCTGGAAACACCATATATTTT	CATSRDLSSGNTIYF
TRBV27	.	TRBJ2-5	.	TGTGCCAGCAGTCTCCACACGGAACGGACCCAGTACTTC	CASSLHTERTQYF
TRBV28	TRBD1	TRBJ1-1	medium-sized	TGTGCCAGCAGCCGAAACACAGGGGGTTTCGGCACTGAAGCTTTCTTT	CASSRNTGGFGTEAFF
TRBV7-3	.	TRBJ2-1	.	TGTGCCAGCAGCTCCGGGTTGGCCAATGAGCAGTTCTTC	CASSSGLANEQFF
TRBV10-3	TRBD1	TRBJ1-5	once	TGTGCCATCTCAGGGGGCAGAGATCAGCCCCAGCATTTT	CAISGGRDQPQHF
TRBV29-1	.	TRBJ2-3	.	TGCAGCGCTGAGAGAGGGGAGACGCAGTATTTT	CSAERGETQYF
TRBV27	TRBD1	TRBJ1-2	.	TGTGCCAGCAGCCCATCCTCGGGACAGCTTAACTATGGCTACACCTTC	CASSPSSGQLNYGYTF
TRBV5-1	.	TRBJ1-1	.	TGCGCCAGCAGCTCCCGGGACACCGCAACAAACACTGAAGCTTTCTTT	CASSSRDTATNTEAFF
TRBV5-1	TRBD1	TRBJ2-7	few	TGCGCCAGCGGCCGCTTTTCCGGGACAGAGACCTACGAGCAGTACTTC	CASGRFSGTETYEQYF
TRBV2	TRBD2	TRBJ2-5	.	TGTGCCAGCGGAGGGACTAGCGGGACCCAAATACAAGAGACCCAGTACTTC	CASGGTSGTQIQETQYF
TRBV18	.	TRBJ2-6	.	TGTGCCAGCTCCGCTGGGGCCAACGTCCTGACTTTC	CASSAGANVLTF
TRBV5-1	TRBD2	TRBJ2-1	.	TGCGCCAGCAGGATAGTTAGCGGGAGCTCCTACAATGAGCAGTTCTTC	CASRIVSGSSYNEQFF
TRBV9	TRBD1	TRBJ1-1	.	TGTGCCAGCAGCGTAGGAGGGGGCCCTGAAGCTTTCTTT	CASSVGGGPEAFF
TRBV29-1	.	TRBJ2-3	.	TGCAGCGTTGGGCAGACCCCAGATACGCAGTATTTT	CSVGQTPDTQYF
TRBV4-2	TRBD1	TRBJ2-5	.	TGTGCCAGCAGCCCTACAGGGGCCCAAGAGACCCAGTACTTC	CASSPTGAQETQYF
TRBV5-6	.	TRBJ2-1	.	TGTGCCAGCAGCTTGTCCGGGAACGCGTTCTTC	CASSLSGNAFF
TRBV19	TRBD1	TRBJ1-1	.	TGTGCCAGTAGTAAATACGGTCAGGGGGCTGGTGAAGCTTTCTTT	CASSKYGQGAGEAFF
TRBV4-3	.	TRBJ1-2	few	TGCGCCAGCAGCCAAGAACCCACAGGCCTGGGAGGCTACACCTTC	CASSQEPTGLGGYTF
TRBV10-3	TRBD2	TRBJ2-3	.	TGTGCCATCAGTGATATGACTAGCGGCACAGATACGCAGTATTTT	CAISDMTSGTDTQYF
TRBV6-5	TRBD2	TRBJ2-5	.	TGTGCCAGCAGTCCCGGGACTAGCGGGGGGACCCAGTACTTC	CASSPGTSGGTQYF
TRBV11-2	.	TRBJ1-1	.	TGTGCCAGCAGCTTAGGTGGGAACACTGAAGCTTTCTTT	CASSLGGNTEAFF
TRBV29-1	.	TRBJ1-2	.	TGCAGCGTTGCGGGCCAGGGGTCGTATCGAGGCTACACCTTC	CSVAGQGSYRGYTF
TRBV7-3	.	TRBJ2-5	.	TGTGCCAGCTCGCGAGGAAATCAAGAGACCCAGTACTTC	CASSRGNQETQYF
TRBV27	TRBD2	TRBJ2-1	.	TGTGCCAGCCCAGGCAGGGGGACTAGCGGGAGCCCGATCTACAATGAGCAGTTCTTC	CASPGRGTSGSPIYNEQFF
TRBV5-1	.	TRBJ2-7	.	TGCGCCAGCAGCTCTGGAGGGAGCTCTCGCGAGCAGTACTTC	CASSSGGSSREQYF
TRBV5-1	.	TRBJ1-4	.	TGCGCCAGCAGCTTGGGTGGGGACCATTCCGAAAAACTGTTTTTT	CASSLGGDHSEKLFF
TRBV2	TRBD1	TRBJ1-5	.	TGTGCCAGCAGTGATACAGGGGGAGATCAGCCCCAGCATTTT	CASSDTGGDQPQHF
TRBV7-9	.	TRBJ2-1	.	TGTGCCAGCAGCCCGGCGGCCTATTCCTTCGATGAGCAGTTCTTC	CASSPAAYSFDEQFF
TRBV6-5	.	TRBJ1-5	.	TGTGCCAGCAGTGAAGGGCTAGATCAGCCCCAGCATTTT	CASSEGLDQPQHF
TRBV6-5	TRBD1	TRBJ1-1	.	TGTGCCAGCACTACAGGGGAAACCACTGAAGCTTTCTTT	CASTTGETTEAFF
TRBV6-6	.	TRBJ1-2	.	TGTGCCAGCAGTTACTCGAGCAGCCCCGGTGGCTACACCTTC	CASSYSSSPGGYTF